Reported below is one T cell receptor (beta chain). The sample originates from a study of cytomegalovirus exposure and HLA in healthy donors. J lost 5 bases, V lost 7 bases, and 8 bases had no gene match. This CDR3 has 13 amino acids. Germline lookup yields CDR1 SGHRS and CDR2 YFSETQ. PCR employed 60 Vbeta and 13 Jbeta primers. The table came from immunoSEQ multiplex PCR; TCRdb's copy has only in-frame clones and leaves some out. Altogether more than 110,000 clones are present, around 81% being singletons, with the ten largest covering around 2.5%. Donors were ostensibly healthy at sampling, although undocumented immune exposures were probable.

This clonotype was sampled from a man aged 50 to 59 in good health and CMV-seronegative. The source material was PBMCs. The chain links TRBV5-1 to TRBJ1-1, with TRBD1 identical over 7 bases. The chain's CDR3 is CASLGGSETEAFF. The CDR3 DNA sequence: TGCGCCAGCTTAGGGGGCTCAGAAACTGAAGCTTTCTTT.